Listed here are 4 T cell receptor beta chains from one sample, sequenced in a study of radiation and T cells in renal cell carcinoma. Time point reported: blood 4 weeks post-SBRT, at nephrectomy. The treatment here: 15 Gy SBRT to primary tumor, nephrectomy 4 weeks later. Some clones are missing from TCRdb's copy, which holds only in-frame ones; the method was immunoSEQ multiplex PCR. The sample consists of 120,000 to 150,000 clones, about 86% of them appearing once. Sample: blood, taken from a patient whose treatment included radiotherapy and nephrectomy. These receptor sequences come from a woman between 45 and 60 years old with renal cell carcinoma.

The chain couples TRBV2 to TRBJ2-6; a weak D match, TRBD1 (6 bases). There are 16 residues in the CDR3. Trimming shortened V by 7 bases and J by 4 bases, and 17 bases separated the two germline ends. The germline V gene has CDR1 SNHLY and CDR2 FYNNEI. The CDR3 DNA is TGTGCCAGCAAATCCCCGACAGGTCGGGGGGCCAACGTCCTGACTTTC. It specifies CASKSPTGRGANVLTF.

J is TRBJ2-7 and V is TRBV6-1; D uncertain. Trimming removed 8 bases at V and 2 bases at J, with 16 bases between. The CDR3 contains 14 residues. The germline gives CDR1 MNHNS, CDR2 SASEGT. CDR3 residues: CASGPGSLTYEQYF. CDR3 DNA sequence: TGTGCCAGCGGCCCGGGTTCGCTCACCTACGAGCAGTACTTC.

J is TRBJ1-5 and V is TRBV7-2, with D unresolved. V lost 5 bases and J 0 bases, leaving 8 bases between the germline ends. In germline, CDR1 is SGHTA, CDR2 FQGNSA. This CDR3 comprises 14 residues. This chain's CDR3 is CASSTQNSNQPQHF. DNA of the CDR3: TGTGCCAGCAGCACTCAGAATAGCAATCAGCCCCAGCATTTT.

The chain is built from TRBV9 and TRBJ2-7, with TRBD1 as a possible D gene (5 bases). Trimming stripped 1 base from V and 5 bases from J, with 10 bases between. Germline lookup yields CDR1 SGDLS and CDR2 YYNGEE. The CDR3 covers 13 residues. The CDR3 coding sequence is TGTGCCAGCAGCGTAAAGCAGGGCAACGAGCAGTACTTC. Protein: CASSVKQGNEQYF.